The source of this T cell receptor beta chain is a study of T cell clusters in autoimmune cytopenias (dated by TCRdb to about 2019). Broadly, across the study: The median TRB sequencing depth was around 49,000 reads per sample, and the median number of distinct TRB clonotypes was around 2,500 per sample. The goal of the study was to determine whether autoimmune cytopenia patients have a disease-specific immune repertoire signature that could serve as a blood-based biomarker. Alongside healthy, CLL and autoimmune hepatitis controls, autoimmune cytopenia patients had their peripheral blood TRB and IGH repertoires sequenced at active disease and again during treatment follow-up.

Each sample's TRB amplification started from around 260 ng of peripheral blood genomic DNA, which corresponds to roughly 38,000 genome equivalents. CDR1 and CDR2 are read off the germline V gene (reference sequence) as MNHEY and SMNVEV. Inclusive of the bounding cysteine and phenylalanine, the CDR3 is 14 residues long. No DNA has been recorded. What the work shows at the level of the full study, not this receptor alone: TRB repertoire shifts, with less even repertoires in secondary cytopenia and CLL, mostly reflected lymphoma bias rather than autoimmunity. Healthy donors had almost three times as many exclusive TRB clusters as active autoimmune hepatitis patients, a finding consistent with an autoimmunity-wide signature. The T cell clusters were defined in silico only, and their functional role remained to be validated experimentally. In the comparison of secondary cytopenia with CLL, no cluster-lack signature showed up, apparently because the dominant lymphoma-associated repertoire masked the signature. GLIPH results suggested that primary autoimmune cytopenia patients were missing physiological T cell clusters, with 51 clusters found only in healthy donors compared with over 15 found only in patients.

No count is given, but going by its frequency this clonotype is medium-sized (0.01 to 0.1%). The clone's antigen remains unknown. TRB rearrangements were amplified by multiplex PCR using a touch-down protocol with TRB-A and TRB-B primer pools mixed in one tube. Illumina adapters and sample indices were added to the amplicons through two consecutive PCR reactions performed with Phusion HS II polymerase. Amplicons were gel-purified with the NucleoSpin Gel and PCR Clean-up kit, then quantified by Qubit and quality-checked on an Agilent 2100 Bioanalyzer. Sequencing of the libraries was performed on an Illumina MiSeq with 600-cycle, single-indexed, paired-end runs. Turning to the authors' computational methods: MiXCR version 2.1.12, together with the default MiXCR reference library, was used to align and assemble the TRB reads. A clone was defined by each unique CDR3 nucleotide sequence, and the analysis included only productive sequences with two or more reads. Alpha-parameterized diversity profiles (alpha 0 to 5), including the Shannon (alpha 1) and Simpson (alpha 2) indices, were computed with an R script to assess repertoire diversity. The tcR package was used to compute combinatorial TRB VJ usage, and cohorts were compared on this usage by principal component analysis with ade4. GLIPH was used to cluster TCRbeta CDR3s in pairs of cohorts matched for age and read depth, and a Wilcoxon test was used to compare cluster frequencies. The reads were reprocessed in TCRdb, with one entry per CDR3 protein sequence and no accompanying DNA. In this record, the V and J calls reflect TCRdb's handling and not the investigators' own analysis. The sample table includes fewer than 10,000 distinct CDR3 sequences. Just over 9% of the sample rests with the top ten.

The sample taken for sequencing was peripheral blood. The chain was built from TRBV27 and TRBJ2-1; TCRdb designates TRBD2, a call that cannot be tested without DNA. The origin of this receptor is a human donor with an autoimmune cytopenia or autoimmune hepatitis (not recorded which). The CDR3 reads CASSVVTSTNEQFF.